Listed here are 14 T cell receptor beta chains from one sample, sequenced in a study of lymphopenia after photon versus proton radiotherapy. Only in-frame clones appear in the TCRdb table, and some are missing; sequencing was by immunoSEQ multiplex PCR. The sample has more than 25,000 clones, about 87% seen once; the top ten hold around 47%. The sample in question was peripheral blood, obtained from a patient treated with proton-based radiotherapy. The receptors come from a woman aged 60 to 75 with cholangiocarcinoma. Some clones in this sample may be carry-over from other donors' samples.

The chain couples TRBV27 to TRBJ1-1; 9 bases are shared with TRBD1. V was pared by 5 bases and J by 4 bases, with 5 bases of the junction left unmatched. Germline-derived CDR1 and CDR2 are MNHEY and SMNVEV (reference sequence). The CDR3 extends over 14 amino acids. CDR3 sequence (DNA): TGTGCCAGCAGTAAGACAGGGGGTATCACTGAAGCTTTCTTT. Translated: CASSKTGGITEAFF.

CDR3 loop: CASSSGREGVQQYF. The CDR3 DNA reads TGTGCCAGCAGCTCAGGACGGGAGGGGGTGCAGCAGTACTTC. The chain employs TRBV11-3 and TRBJ2-7; TRBD2 agrees at 8 bases. This CDR3 has 14 residues. V trimming: 4 bases; J trimming: 8 bases; junction bases outside the gene matches: 10. Germline CDR1 and CDR2: SGHNT and YENEEA.

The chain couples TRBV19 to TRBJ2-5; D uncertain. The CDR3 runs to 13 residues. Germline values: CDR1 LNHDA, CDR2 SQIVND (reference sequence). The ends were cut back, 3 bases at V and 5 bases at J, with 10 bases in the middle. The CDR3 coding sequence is TGTGCCAGTAGTATTACAGAGAGGGAGACCCAGTACTTC. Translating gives CASSITERETQYF.

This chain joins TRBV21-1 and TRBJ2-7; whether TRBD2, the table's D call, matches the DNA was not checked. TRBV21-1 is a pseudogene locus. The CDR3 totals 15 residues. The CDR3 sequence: CASSPEGLAGHEQYF. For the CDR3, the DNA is TGTGCCAGCAGTCCCGAGGGACTAGCGGGGCACGAGCAGTACTTC.

CDR3 loop: CASSPRGQGNSPLHF. DNA for the CDR3: TGTGCCAGTAGTCCGCGGGGACAGGGCAATTCACCCCTCCACTTT. This chain connects TRBV19 to TRBJ1-6; 9 nucleotides line up with TRBD1. Trimming at V came to 5 bases and at J to 7 bases, leaving 6 bases not matched to a gene. In germline, CDR1 is LNHDA, CDR2 SQIVND (reference sequence). The CDR3 has 15 residues.

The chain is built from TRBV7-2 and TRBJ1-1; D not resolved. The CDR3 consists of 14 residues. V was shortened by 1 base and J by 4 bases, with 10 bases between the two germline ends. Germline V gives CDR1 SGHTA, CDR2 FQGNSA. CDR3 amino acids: CASSLVVGSTEAFF. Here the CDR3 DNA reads TGTGCCAGCAGCTTAGTGGTGGGATCCACTGAAGCTTTCTTT.

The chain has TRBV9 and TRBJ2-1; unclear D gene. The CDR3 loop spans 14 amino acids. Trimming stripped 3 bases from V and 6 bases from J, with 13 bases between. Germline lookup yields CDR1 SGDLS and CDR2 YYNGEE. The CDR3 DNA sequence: TGTGCCAGCAGCGGCCCCCTTACCCCCAATGAGCAGTTCTTC. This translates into CASSGPLTPNEQFF.

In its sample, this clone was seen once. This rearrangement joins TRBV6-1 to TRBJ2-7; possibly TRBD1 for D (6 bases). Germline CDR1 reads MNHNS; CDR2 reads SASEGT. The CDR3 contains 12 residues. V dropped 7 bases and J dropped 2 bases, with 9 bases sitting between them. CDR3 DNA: TGTGCCAGCACCAGGGGAGCCTACGAGCAGTACTTC. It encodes CASTRGAYEQYF.

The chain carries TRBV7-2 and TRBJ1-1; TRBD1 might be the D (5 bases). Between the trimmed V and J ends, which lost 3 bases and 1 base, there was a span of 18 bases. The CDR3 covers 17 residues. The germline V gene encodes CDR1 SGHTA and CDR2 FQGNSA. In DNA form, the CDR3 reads TGTGCCAGCAGCTTCCCAAGCGCGAGGGGAGCGAACACTGAAGCTTTCTTT. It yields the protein CASSFPSARGANTEAFF.

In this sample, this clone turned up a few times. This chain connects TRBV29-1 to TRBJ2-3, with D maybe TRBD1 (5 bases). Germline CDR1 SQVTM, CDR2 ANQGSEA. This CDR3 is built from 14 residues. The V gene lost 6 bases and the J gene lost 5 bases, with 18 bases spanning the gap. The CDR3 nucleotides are TGCAGCGTGGTACTCCCCAGGGCTAAAGATACGCAGTATTTT. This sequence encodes CSVVLPRAKDTQYF.

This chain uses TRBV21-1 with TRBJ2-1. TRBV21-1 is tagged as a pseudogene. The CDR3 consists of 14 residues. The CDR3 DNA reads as TGTGCCAGCAGCAGATTTAGGGCCTACAATGAGCAGTTCTTC. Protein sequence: CASSRFRAYNEQFF.

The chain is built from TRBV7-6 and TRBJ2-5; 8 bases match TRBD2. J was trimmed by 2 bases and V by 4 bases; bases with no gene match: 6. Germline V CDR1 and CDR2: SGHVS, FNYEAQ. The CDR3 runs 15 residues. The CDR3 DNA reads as TGTGCCAGCAGCTCACGACTAGCGATTCAAGAGACCCAGTACTTC. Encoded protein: CASSSRLAIQETQYF.

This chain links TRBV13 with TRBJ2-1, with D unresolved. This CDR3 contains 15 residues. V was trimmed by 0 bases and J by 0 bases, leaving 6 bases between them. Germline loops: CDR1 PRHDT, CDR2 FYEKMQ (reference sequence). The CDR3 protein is CASSLGANSYNEQFF. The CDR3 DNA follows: TGTGCCAGCAGCTTAGGAGCGAACTCCTACAATGAGCAGTTCTTC.

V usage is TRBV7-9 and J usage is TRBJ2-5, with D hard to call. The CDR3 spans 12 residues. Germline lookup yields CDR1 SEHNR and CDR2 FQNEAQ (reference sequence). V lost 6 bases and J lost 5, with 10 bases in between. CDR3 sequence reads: CASSGLSETQYF. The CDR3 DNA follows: TGTGCCAGCAGTGGATTGTCGGAGACCCAGTACTTC.